The 32 T cell receptor beta chains presented below share a single source sample, sequenced in a study of cytomegalovirus exposure and HLA in healthy donors. It was with 60 Vbeta and 13 Jbeta primers that the PCR ran. Data came from immunoSEQ multiplex PCR; TCRdb stores just in-frame clones and leaves some out. The repertoire consists of 100,000 to 150,000 clones, with approximately 79% occurring once and the leading ten covering around 2.2%. The sample comprised PBMCs. These receptors were taken from a man in his thirties or forties in good health and CMV-seronegative.

V usage is TRBV18 and J usage is TRBJ2-5; D gene ambiguous. V was shortened by 0 bases and J by 5 bases, with 4 bases between the two germline ends. Germline V gene lookup returns CDR1 KGHSH and CDR2 LQKENI. The CDR3 contains 12 residues. In DNA, the CDR3 is TGTGCCAGCTCACCACCGAGGGAGACCCAGTACTTC. This gives the protein CASSPPRETQYF.

This clone was counted a single time. The CDR3 coding sequence is TGTGCCACCAGCAGAGATTGGGCCGGACAGATGAACACTGAAGCTTTCTTT. Translating gives CATSRDWAGQMNTEAFF. The chain uses TRBV15 and TRBJ1-1; D perhaps matches TRBD1 (6 bases). From germline, CDR1 is LNHNV and CDR2 YYDKDF (reference sequence). CDR3 size: 17 residues. V lost 0 bases and J 0 bases, leaving 14 bases between the germline ends.

This sequence joins TRBV28 and TRBJ1-5; 9 bases line up with TRBD1. With 6 bases clipped from V and 5 bases from J, the junction kept 8 bases outside the gene matches. The CDR3 totals 15 residues. Germline V gene sequence: CDR1 MDHEN, CDR2 SYDVKM. The CDR3 bases are TGTGCCAGCAGCCGGACAGGGGTGGAGTATCAGCCCCAGCATTTT. Translation: CASSRTGVEYQPQHF.

Only a few counts were recorded for this clone. This chain uses TRBV13 with TRBJ2-7; D is perhaps TRBD1 (6 bases). Germline lookup yields CDR1 PRHDT and CDR2 FYEKMQ (reference sequence). The CDR3 sequence is 14 residues long. V was pared by 5 bases and J by 1 base, with 12 bases between. The CDR3, as DNA: TGTGCCAGCAGCCCAAACAGGGTTTCCTACGAGCAGTACTTC. This sequence encodes CASSPNRVSYEQYF.

The CDR3 sequence: CASTRALNEKLFF. The CDR3 coding sequence is TGTGCCAGCACGAGGGCGCTTAATGAAAAACTGTTTTTT. The V gene is TRBV28, the J gene TRBJ1-4; D gene unclear. This CDR3 is 13 amino acids long. V lost 7 bases, J lost 4 bases, and 10 bases lay in between. Germline V gene lookup returns CDR1 MDHEN and CDR2 SYDVKM.

The chain links TRBV18 to TRBJ2-2; D is possibly TRBD2 (6 bases). Trimming removed 6 bases from V and 6 bases from J, with 17 bases in between. Germline V CDR1 and CDR2: KGHSH, LQKENI. The CDR3 is made up of 15 amino acids. The CDR3 nucleotides read TGTGCCAGCTCGCCTTCCTCTTCGGGGGCCGGGGAGCTGTTTTTT. Protein product: CASSPSSSGAGELFF.

This chain connects TRBV6-6 to TRBJ1-5; no firm D call. The germline V and J ends were trimmed by 3 bases and 5 bases, with 8 bases remaining between them. The CDR3 runs to 13 residues. Germline V gives CDR1 MNHNY, CDR2 SVGAGI (reference sequence). CDR3 coding DNA: TGTGCCAGCAGTTATATCCCCGATCAGCCCCAGCATTTT. Translating it yields CASSYIPDQPQHF.

This clone was counted between two and nine times. The V call is TRBV27, the J call TRBJ2-7, with 7 bases matching TRBD1. Germline trimming cut 4 bases from V and 0 bases from J; bases unmatched to any gene: 3. The CDR3 covers 14 residues. Looked up from germline, CDR1 is MNHEY and CDR2 is SMNVEV (reference sequence). The CDR3: CASSSQGYSYEQYF. Written as DNA, the CDR3 is TGTGCCAGCAGTTCACAGGGGTACTCCTACGAGCAGTACTTC.

The rearrangement uses TRBV5-5 and TRBJ1-3; D is undetermined. Per the germline V gene, CDR1 is SGHKS and CDR2 is YYEKEE (reference sequence). The CDR3 contains 16 residues. V lost 1 base, J lost 3 bases, and 14 bases lay in between. CDR3 protein: CASSLTPGTFGNTIYF. DNA of the CDR3: TGTGCCAGCAGCTTGACGCCGGGTACGTTTGGAAACACCATATATTTT.

The V and J genes are TRBV5-1 and TRBJ2-3, with 7 nucleotides matching TRBD1. Germline V CDR1 and CDR2: SGHRS, YFSETQ. This CDR3 region has 19 residues. With V trimmed by 0 bases and J by 2 bases, 15 bases remained unmatched. The CDR3 nucleotides are TGCGCCAGCAGCTTGGGCCTCTGGGGACAGAGTGGTTTCACAGATACGCAGTATTTT. Its protein is CASSLGLWGQSGFTDTQYF.

The chain recombines TRBV5-1 with TRBJ2-7; TRBD2 matches at 9 bases. V lost 5 bases to trimming and J lost 2 bases; unmatched junction nucleotides: 2. Germline V gene sequence: CDR1 SGHRS, CDR2 YFSETQ. The CDR3 runs 13 residues. The DNA for the CDR3 is TGCGCCAGCAGAAGCGGGGGGCCCTACGAGCAGTACTTC. As protein: CASRSGGPYEQYF.

The chain carries TRBV7-9 and TRBJ2-3, with 7 bases identical to TRBD2. Germline CDR1 reads SEHNR; CDR2 reads FQNEAQ (reference sequence). The CDR3 sequence is 16 residues long. The trim removed 5 bases at V and 3 bases at J, leaving 11 bases unmatched. The DNA for the CDR3 is TGTGCCAGCAGCAAACGCCGCGGGGGAGATACAGATACGCAGTATTTT. Its protein is CASSKRRGGDTDTQYF.

The chain combines TRBV28 with TRBJ2-2, with D perhaps matching TRBD2 (6 bases). This CDR3 has 15 residues. The V end lost 2 bases, the J end lost 0 bases, and 7 bases lay between the germline ends. From germline, CDR1 is MDHEN and CDR2 SYDVKM. The CDR3 sequence is CASSLGGANTGELFF. The CDR3 DNA is TGTGCCAGCAGTTTAGGCGGGGCGAACACCGGGGAGCTGTTTTTT.

The chain recombines TRBV7-2 with TRBJ2-7; TRBD1 agrees at 8 bases. V lost 0 bases and J lost 3; bases outside the gene matches: 4. This CDR3 is 15 amino acids long. Germline V gene sequence: CDR1 SGHTA, CDR2 FQGNSA. CDR3 residues: CASSLAHGTGYEQYF. The CDR3 nucleotides read TGTGCCAGCAGCTTAGCGCACGGGACAGGCTACGAGCAGTACTTC.

The V and J genes are TRBV2 and TRBJ2-5; tentative D call: TRBD2 (5 bases). The germline gives CDR1 SNHLY, CDR2 FYNNEI. V was clipped by 7 bases and J by 1 base, with 10 bases between them. CDR3 length: 13 amino acids. CDR3 protein: CASTRGSQETQYF. The CDR3 DNA sequence: TGTGCCAGCACCCGGGGTTCCCAAGAGACCCAGTACTTC.

As regards this clone: Relative to the germline gene, one junction end is altered; a read error may explain this. Different DNA sequences within this sample yield the same CDR3. The chain carries TRBV19 and TRBJ1-1; the D gene is possibly TRBD1 (5 bases). CDR3 length: 13 amino acids. Per germline, CDR1 LNHDA and CDR2 SQIVND (reference sequence). CDR3 amino acids: CASSLDRNTEAFF. The DNA of the CDR3 is TGTGCCAGTAGTTTAGACAGAAACACTGAAGCTTTCTTT.

CDR3 sequence: CASSSRQNYGYTF. The DNA of the CDR3 is TGTGCCAGCAGTTCTCGACAGAACTATGGCTACACCTTC. V gene TRBV7-9 combines with J gene TRBJ1-2; a weak D match, TRBD1 (5 bases). The V gene's germline CDR1 is SEHNR and CDR2 FQNEAQ (reference sequence). Deletions cut 6 bases from V and 2 bases from J, with 10 bases between. The CDR3 has 13 amino acids.

This sequence joins TRBV10-3 and TRBJ1-2; unclear D gene. The CDR3 totals 12 residues. The V gene lost 11 bases and the J gene lost 4 bases, with 14 bases spanning the gap. Germline V gene sequence: CDR1 ENHRY, CDR2 SYGVKD. The CDR3 DNA sequence: TGTGCCTTGGTGCCCGGGAGCTATGGCTACACCTTC. Protein product: CALVPGSYGYTF.

The rearrangement joins TRBV25-1 to TRBJ2-7, with a tentative D call TRBD1 (5 bases). Germline V lookup: CDR1 MGHDK, CDR2 SYGVNS. Between the trimmed V and J ends, which lost 1 base and 2 bases, there was a span of 12 bases. The CDR3 is 15 amino acids. CDR3 DNA sequence: TGTGCCAGCAGTGAATTGCTAGGGGCCCCCTACGAGCAGTACTTC. It is translated as CASSELLGAPYEQYF.

This chain joins TRBV5-1 and TRBJ1-2, with a weak D call TRBD1 (5 bases). With 4 bases removed from V and 8 bases from J, the gap between germline ends came to 21 bases. CDR3 length: 15 amino acids. CDR1 is SGHRS, CDR2 YFSETQ, per germline. The CDR3 protein is CASSLHSKTAGGYTF. CDR3 in DNA: TGCGCCAGCAGCCTCCATTCTAAGACAGCGGGGGGCTACACCTTC.

CDR3 nucleotides: TGTGCCAGCAGTTTTGGAATAAGGGGAAATCAGCCCCAGCATTTT. Its translation is CASSFGIRGNQPQHF. The V call is TRBV28, the J call TRBJ1-5; a possible D gene is TRBD1 (5 bases). V dropped 3 bases and J dropped 4 bases, with 13 bases sitting between them. The CDR3 is made up of 15 amino acids. The germline gives CDR1 MDHEN, CDR2 SYDVKM.

This clone was seen only once. This sequence joins TRBV11-3 and TRBJ2-1, with 7 bases aligning to TRBD2. The trim removed 5 bases at V and 4 bases at J, leaving 8 bases unmatched. Germline CDR1 is SGHNT and CDR2 is YENEEA. The CDR3 loop spans 15 amino acids. As DNA, the CDR3 is TGTGCCAGCAGCCAGTGGAGGGAGGGGTACAATGAGCAGTTCTTC. Residues: CASSQWREGYNEQFF.

The rearrangement uses TRBV4-1 and TRBJ1-1; D gene ambiguous. CDR3 length equals 15 residues. The germline gives CDR1 MGHRA, CDR2 YSYEKL. Deletions cut 1 base from V and 0 bases from J, with 9 bases between. DNA of the CDR3: TGCGCCAGCAGCCAAGTAGAGGCACTGAACACTGAAGCTTTCTTT. Encoded protein: CASSQVEALNTEAFF.

J is TRBJ2-7 and V is TRBV10-2, with 11 bases matching TRBD2. This CDR3 spans 15 amino acids. Trimming cost V 7 bases and J 5 bases; bases outside gene matches: 10. CDR1 and CDR2 (germline): WSHSY, SAAADI. The CDR3 loop is CASNLVAGGRDEQYF. As DNA, the CDR3 is TGCGCCAGCAATCTCGTAGCGGGGGGGCGCGACGAGCAGTACTTC.

The V and J genes are TRBV18 and TRBJ1-3; TRBD1 matches 8 bases. There are 16 residues in the CDR3. The V gene end was trimmed by 2 bases and the J gene end by 0 bases; junction bases not matched to a gene: 3. The germline CDR1 and CDR2 sequences are KGHSH and LQKENI. The CDR3 spells CASSPNRGISGNTIYF. As DNA, the CDR3 is TGTGCCAGCTCACCAAACAGGGGGATCTCTGGAAACACCATATATTTT.

J is TRBJ2-7 and V is TRBV11-2, with 9 bases aligning to TRBD1. CDR3 size: 15 residues. V was clipped by 7 bases and J by 0 bases; unmatched bases: 7. The V gene's germline CDR1 is SGHAT and CDR2 FQNNGV. The DNA of the CDR3 is TGTGCCAGCACCCAGGGGGACAGGGTCTCCTACGAGCAGTACTTC. Residues: CASTQGDRVSYEQYF.

This chain joins TRBV9 and TRBJ2-3; TRBD2 matches 8 bases. This CDR3 spans 14 amino acids. Unmatched junction bases numbered 4, after V lost 5 bases and J lost 2 bases. Germline V CDR1 and CDR2: SGDLS, YYNGEE. CDR3 bases: TGTGCCAGCAGTAGCGGGGAGCTCACAGATACGCAGTATTTT. Protein sequence: CASSSGELTDTQYF.

The chain is built from TRBV4-3 and TRBJ2-5; D is unresolved. Trimming left V 0 bases short and J 2 bases short, with 10 bases between. The CDR3 runs to 15 residues. Germline V gene lookup returns CDR1 LGHNA and CDR2 YSLEER. The CDR3 DNA sequence: TGCGCCAGCAGCCAAGATTGGCAGAATCAAGAGACCCAGTACTTC. Its protein is CASSQDWQNQETQYF.

The chain couples TRBV6-5 to TRBJ1-2; D is ambiguous. The V and J ends lost 0 bases and 7 bases respectively, with 15 bases between them. This CDR3 is built from 15 residues. CDR1 MNHEY and CDR2 SVGAGI come from the germline V gene. The chain's CDR3 is CASSYSGLARGGYTF. The CDR3 DNA reads TGTGCCAGCAGTTACTCAGGCCTGGCGAGAGGTGGCTACACCTTC.

V and J are TRBV5-1 and TRBJ2-7, with D possibly matching TRBD1 (6 bases). V shed 0 bases and J shed 1 base, with 14 bases lying between them. The CDR3 is 16 amino acids. Germline V CDR1 and CDR2: SGHRS, YFSETQ. This CDR3 reads CASSLGGRGRSYEQYF. CDR3 DNA: TGCGCCAGCAGCTTGGGCGGCAGGGGAAGGTCCTACGAGCAGTACTTC.

This clone is a singleton in its sample. This chain uses TRBV30 with TRBJ2-7; 9 bases are shared with TRBD1. After removal of 1 base from V and 4 bases from J, the junction contained 2 bases not matched to a gene. The length of the CDR3 is 13 residues. Germline CDR1 and CDR2: GTSNPN and SVGIG (reference sequence). CDR3 sequence (DNA): TGTGCCTGGAGTGAGGACAGGGGATACGAGCAGTACTTC. Translation gives CAWSEDRGYEQYF. Supplemented by reference TRBV30 and TRBJ2-7, the full variable domain reads SQTIHQWPATLVQPVGSPLSLECTVEGTSNPNLYWYRQAAGRGLQLLFYSVGIGQISSEVPQNLSASRPQDRQFILSSKKLLLSDSGFYLCAWSEDRGYEQYFGPGTRLTVT.

This clone was observed once. The V call is TRBV7-2, the J call TRBJ2-1; D not certain. The germline CDR1 and CDR2 sequences are SGHTA and FQGNSA. Trimming pared 5 bases from V and 0 bases from J, leaving 5 bases between. CDR3 length equals 13 residues. The DNA of the CDR3 is TGTGCCAGCAGCCGTAGCTCCTACAATGAGCAGTTCTTC. It translates to CASSRSSYNEQFF.